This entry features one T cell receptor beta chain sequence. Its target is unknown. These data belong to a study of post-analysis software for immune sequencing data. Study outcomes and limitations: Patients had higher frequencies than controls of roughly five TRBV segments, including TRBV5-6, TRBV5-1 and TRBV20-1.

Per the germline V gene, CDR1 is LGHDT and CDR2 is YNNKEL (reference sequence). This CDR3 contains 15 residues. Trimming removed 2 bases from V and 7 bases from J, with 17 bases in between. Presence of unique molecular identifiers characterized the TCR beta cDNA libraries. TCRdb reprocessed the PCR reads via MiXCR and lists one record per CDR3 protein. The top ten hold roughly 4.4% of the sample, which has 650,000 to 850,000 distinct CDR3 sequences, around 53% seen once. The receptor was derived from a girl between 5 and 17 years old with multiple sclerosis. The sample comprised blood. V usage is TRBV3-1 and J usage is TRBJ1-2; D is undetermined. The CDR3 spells CASSQHGVGKGGYTF. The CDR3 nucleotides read TGTGCCAGCAGCCAACATGGGGTAGGGAAAGGTGGCTACACCTTC.